This TCR beta chain stems from a study of sequential checkpoint blockade in melanoma. For the study at large: Both treatment sequences were followed by maintenance nivolumab.

TCRdb's table, derived via immunoSEQ multiplex PCR, lists solely in-frame clones and lacks some. The data show more than 35,000 clones, approximately 91% seen once. Looked up from germline, CDR1 is WSHSY and CDR2 is SAAADI. The CDR3 is 13 amino acids. V gave up 2 bases and J gave up 5 bases, with 9 bases separating them. The treatment was: randomized to nivolumab then ipilimumab (arm A) or the reverse (arm B). No patient had prior DNA-damaging chemotherapy. PBMC sorting kept live CD3+CD8+ cells without CD19 or CD56. The receptor's source is a human donor with melanoma. V is TRBV10-2 and J is TRBJ1-1; D is ambiguous. Material: CD8+ T cells sorted from blood (inferred from file names), obtained from a patient given nivolumab and ipilimumab in sequence. In DNA, the CDR3 is TGCGCCAGCAGTGAGGAGGGCGAGACTGAAGCTTTCTTT. It specifies CASSEEGETEAFF.